This section outlines one T cell receptor (beta chain) sequence together with its context. PCR used 60 Vbeta primers and 13 Jbeta primers. Clones were sequenced by immunoSEQ multiplex PCR, and TCRdb holds only the in-frame ones, with some missing. The sample has around 200,000 clones; 75% to 90% are singletons. The data were obtained in a study of cytomegalovirus exposure and HLA in healthy donors. The wider study: There were roughly 110 million unique TCR beta sequences, drawn from about 179 million T cells, in an earlier analysis.

V lost 2 bases and J 5 bases, leaving 19 bases between the germline ends. This CDR3 comprises 16 residues. Germline loops: CDR1 SGHDT, CDR2 YYEEEE. The chain employs TRBV5-6 and TRBJ1-2; perhaps TRBD1 as D (6 bases). The TCR comes from a woman younger than 35 in good health and CMV-seronegative. What was sequenced was PBMCs. CDR3 residues: CASSLTGSPPRYGYTF. CDR3 DNA: TGTGCCAGCAGCTTAACAGGGTCCCCCCCCAGGTATGGCTACACCTTC.